The T cell receptor beta chain under discussion was sequenced for a study of T cells after yellow fever vaccination. About the research overall: SMART-Seq v4 Ultra Low Input handled preparation of low-cell-number fractions. Study observations and caveats: From the bulk population, abundant clonotypes could contaminate and appear within FACS-sorted repertoires. Weaker in magnitude, the secondary response showed a faster peak on day 5 versus 15.

As to this clonotype: Its cognate antigen is unknown.

The ends were cut back, 3 bases at V and 3 bases at J, with 9 bases in the middle. Germline-derived CDR1 and CDR2 are SEHNR and FQNEAQ (reference sequence). CDR3 length: 13 amino acids. The 5'RACE template-switching step produced TCR cDNA and added a universal primer site and UMIs. MiXCR, applied by TCRdb to the 5' RACE reads, yields one record per CDR3 protein. Of approximately 130,000 distinct CDR3 sequences in the sample, 13% to 15% were seen once. The V and J genes are TRBV7-9 and TRBJ2-7, with D maybe TRBD1 (6 bases). This specimen was CD8+ T cells sorted from PBMCs, taken 5 days after the yellow fever booster vaccination. This receptor was taken from a man aged 18 to 30 who received the YFV17D yellow fever vaccine. The CDR3 DNA sequence: TGTGCCAGCAGCTTCCCAGGGGTCTACGAGCAGTACTTC. It encodes CASSFPGVYEQYF.